Shown below are 14 T cell receptor beta chains from a single sample sequenced in a study of blood T cell repertoires in COVID-19. TCRdb keeps only in-frame clones here, not all; method: immunoSEQ multiplex PCR. The sample has roughly 130,000 clones, over 60% seen once. Sequencing was done on a sample of peripheral blood. The receptors were sampled from a man over 45 with acute or convalescent COVID-19.

The V call is TRBV7-2, the J call TRBJ1-5; no firm D call. The CDR3 spans 15 residues. Per the germline V gene, CDR1 is SGHTA and CDR2 is FQGNSA. Deletions cut 5 bases from V and 0 bases from J, with 11 bases between. The CDR3 here is CASSPWAASNQPQHF. Here the CDR3 DNA reads TGTGCCAGCAGCCCTTGGGCCGCTAGCAATCAGCCCCAGCATTTT. Complete variable domain (other parts from reference TRBV7-2 and TRBJ1-5): GAGVSQSPSNKVTEKGKDVELRCDPISGHTALYWYRQSLGQGLEFLIYFQGNSAPDKSGLPSDRFSAERTGGSVSTLTIQRTQQEDSAVYLCASSPWAASNQPQHFGDGTRLSIL.

The genes are TRBV3-1 (or the pseudogene TRBV3-2) and TRBJ2-5, with 11 bases fitting TRBD1. Per the germline V gene, CDR1 is LGHDT and CDR2 is YNNKEL (reference sequence). The J segment lost 2 bases and the V segment lost 4 bases, leaving 6 bases of the junction unmatched. The CDR3 consists of 16 residues. CDR3 amino acids: CASSLGTGGWQETQYF. For the CDR3, the DNA is TGTGCCAGCAGCCTTGGGACAGGGGGTTGGCAAGAGACCCAGTACTTC.

The count of this clone is one. The DNA of the CDR3 is TGTGCCAGCAGCGTGGGACAGTGGAGCACAGATACGCAGTATTTT. Protein sequence: CASSVGQWSTDTQYF. The V gene is TRBV27, the J gene TRBJ2-3; 7 bases line up with TRBD1. Per the germline V gene, CDR1 is MNHEY and CDR2 is SMNVEV (reference sequence). This CDR3 comprises 15 residues. J gave up 0 bases and V 6 bases, and 6 bases lay outside the gene matches.

The chain is built from TRBV5-1 and TRBJ2-2; D unresolved. The V end was cut by 0 bases, the J end by 4 bases, with 7 bases between. This CDR3 has 14 amino acids. Germline V lookup: CDR1 SGHRS, CDR2 YFSETQ. The CDR3 loop is CASSLAPTTGELFF. The CDR3 DNA reads as TGCGCCAGCAGCTTGGCGCCTACCACCGGGGAGCTGTTTTTT.

J is TRBJ1-6 and V is TRBV19, with D tentatively TRBD1 (6 bases). The germline V gene has CDR1 LNHDA and CDR2 SQIVND (reference sequence). The CDR3 length is 15 residues. V gave up 3 bases and J gave up 8 bases, with 14 bases separating them. The CDR3 loop is CASSIVTDSDSPLHF. In DNA form, the CDR3 reads TGTGCCAGTAGTATTGTGACGGACAGTGATTCACCCCTCCACTTT.

This chain links TRBV7-9 with TRBJ1-2; D unresolved. The V gene lost 2 bases and the J gene lost 8 bases, with 9 bases spanning the gap. The CDR3 has 12 residues. Germline V gene data show CDR1 as SEHNR and CDR2 as FQNEAQ (reference sequence). As DNA, the CDR3 is TGTGCCAGCAGCTTACCGAGGGCGGGCTACACCTTC. It is translated as CASSLPRAGYTF.

This chain uses TRBV6-6 with TRBJ2-7; 8 nucleotides align to TRBD1. The germline gives CDR1 MNHNY, CDR2 SVGAGI (reference sequence). V lost 7 bases to trimming and J lost 1 base; unmatched junction nucleotides: 9. The CDR3 covers 15 residues. CDR3: CASKGSDRASYEQYV. CDR3 DNA sequence: TGTGCCAGCAAGGGCTCGGACAGGGCATCCTACGAGCAGTACGTC.

V usage is TRBV11-2 and J usage is TRBJ2-3; 10 positions agree with TRBD2. V gave up 5 bases and J gave up 5 bases; unmatched junction bases: 13. This CDR3 contains 17 residues. Germline V gene lookup returns CDR1 SGHAT and CDR2 FQNNGV. The CDR3 region has the DNA TGTGCCAGCAGCGTAGGGACCTTAGCGGGGGGCGGAGATACGCAGTATTTT. This translates into CASSVGTLAGGGDTQYF.

The genes are TRBV19 and TRBJ1-5; the match to TRBD1 covers 9 bases. Germline CDR1 reads LNHDA; CDR2 reads SQIVND (reference sequence). V dropped 9 bases and J dropped 4; count of bases not matched to a gene: 4. The CDR3 spans 13 residues. CDR3 sequence reads: CASLDRGNQPQHF. CDR3 coding DNA: TGTGCCAGCCTCGACAGGGGGAATCAGCCCCAGCATTTT.

The V and J genes are TRBV4-1 and TRBJ2-1; D is perhaps TRBD1 (5 bases). The germline V and J ends were trimmed by 0 bases and 7 bases, with 19 bases remaining between them. This CDR3 region has 17 residues. Germline V lookup: CDR1 MGHRA, CDR2 YSYEKL. The CDR3 protein is CASSQDLSPGRANEQFF. The CDR3 nucleotides read TGCGCCAGCAGCCAAGATTTATCCCCGGGCAGGGCGAATGAGCAGTTCTTC.

V and J are TRBV9 and TRBJ2-5; no reliable D call. V lost 0 bases and J 2 bases, leaving 14 bases between the germline ends. This CDR3 spans 16 amino acids. In germline, CDR1 is SGDLS, CDR2 YYNGEE. In DNA form, the CDR3 reads TGTGCCAGCAGCGTAGGATCATTCGCTAGTCAAGAGACCCAGTACTTC. This codes for CASSVGSFASQETQYF.

In this sample, this clone is medium-sized. The rearrangement uses TRBV3-1 (or the pseudogene TRBV3-2) and TRBJ1-1; 8 bases map to TRBD1. Germline V gene sequence: CDR1 LGHDT, CDR2 YNNKEL (reference sequence). V dropped 4 bases and J dropped 5; count of bases not matched to a gene: 6. The CDR3 has 14 amino acids. CDR3 protein: CASSRVTGETEAFF. CDR3 nucleotide sequence: TGTGCCAGCAGCCGGGTGACAGGGGAGACTGAAGCTTTCTTT.

The chain combines TRBV6-5 with TRBJ1-1; D possibly corresponds to TRBD1 (5 bases). V lost 2 bases and J lost 1, with 11 bases in between. This CDR3 spans 15 amino acids. In germline, CDR1 is MNHEY, CDR2 SVGAGI. The chain's CDR3 is CASSYVGGGNTEAFF. DNA of the CDR3: TGTGCCAGCAGTTACGTCGGGGGGGGGAACACTGAAGCTTTCTTT.

This rearrangement joins TRBV3-1 (or the pseudogene TRBV3-2) to TRBJ2-7; D remains unclear. The ends were cut back, 5 bases at V and 0 bases at J, with 11 bases in the middle. This CDR3 region has 14 residues. In germline, CDR1 is LGHDT, CDR2 YNNKEL (reference sequence). This CDR3 is CASSRGAYSYEQYF. CDR3 DNA sequence: TGTGCCAGCAGCAGAGGCGCTTACTCCTACGAGCAGTACTTC.